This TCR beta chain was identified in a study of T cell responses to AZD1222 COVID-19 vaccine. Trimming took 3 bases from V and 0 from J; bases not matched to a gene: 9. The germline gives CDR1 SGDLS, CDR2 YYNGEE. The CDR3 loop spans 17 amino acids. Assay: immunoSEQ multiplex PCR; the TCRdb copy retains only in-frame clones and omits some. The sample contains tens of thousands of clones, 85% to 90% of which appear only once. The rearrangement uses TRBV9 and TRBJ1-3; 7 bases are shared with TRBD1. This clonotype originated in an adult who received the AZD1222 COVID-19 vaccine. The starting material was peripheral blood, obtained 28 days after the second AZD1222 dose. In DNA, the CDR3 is TGTGCCAGCAGCGCAGGGGGACAGCTTAACTCTGGAAACACCATATATTTT. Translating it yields CASSAGGQLNSGNTIYF.